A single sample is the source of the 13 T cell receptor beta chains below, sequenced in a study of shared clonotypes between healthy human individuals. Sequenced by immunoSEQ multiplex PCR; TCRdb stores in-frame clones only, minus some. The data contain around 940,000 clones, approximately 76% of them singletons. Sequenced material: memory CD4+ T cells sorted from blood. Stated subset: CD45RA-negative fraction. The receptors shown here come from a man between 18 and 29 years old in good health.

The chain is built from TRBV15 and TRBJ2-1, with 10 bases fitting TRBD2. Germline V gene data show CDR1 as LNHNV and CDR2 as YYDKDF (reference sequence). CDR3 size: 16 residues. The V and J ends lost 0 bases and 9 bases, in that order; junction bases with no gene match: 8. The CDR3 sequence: CATSRDQSGRAGEQFF. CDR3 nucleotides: TGTGCCACCAGCAGAGATCAAAGCGGGAGGGCCGGTGAGCAGTTCTTC. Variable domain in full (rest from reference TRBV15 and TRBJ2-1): DAMVIQNPRYQVTQFGKPVTLSCSQTLNHNVMYWYQQKSSQAPKLLFHYYDKDFNNEADTPDNFQSRRPNTSFCFLDIRSPGLGDTAMYLCATSRDQSGRAGEQFFGPGTRLTVL.

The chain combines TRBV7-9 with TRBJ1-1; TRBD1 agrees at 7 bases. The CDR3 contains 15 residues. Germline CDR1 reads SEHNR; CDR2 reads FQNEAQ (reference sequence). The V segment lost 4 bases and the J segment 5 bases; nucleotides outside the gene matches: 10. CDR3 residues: CASSSFDRVRTEAFF. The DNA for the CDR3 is TGTGCCAGCAGCTCCTTCGACAGGGTACGGACTGAAGCTTTCTTT.

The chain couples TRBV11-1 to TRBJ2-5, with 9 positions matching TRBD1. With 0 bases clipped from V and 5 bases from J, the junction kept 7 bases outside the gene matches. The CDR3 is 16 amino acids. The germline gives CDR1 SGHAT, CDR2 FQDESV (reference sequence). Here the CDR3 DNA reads TGTGCCAGCAGCTTAGCGCTCGGGACAGGGTTGGAGACCCAGTACTTC. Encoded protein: CASSLALGTGLETQYF.

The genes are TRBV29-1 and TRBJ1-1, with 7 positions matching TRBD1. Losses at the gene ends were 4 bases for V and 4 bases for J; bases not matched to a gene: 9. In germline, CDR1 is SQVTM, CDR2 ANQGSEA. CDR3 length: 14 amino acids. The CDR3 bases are TGCAGCGTTGGCGACAGGGAAAGGGGCACTGAAGCTTTCTTT. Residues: CSVGDRERGTEAFF.

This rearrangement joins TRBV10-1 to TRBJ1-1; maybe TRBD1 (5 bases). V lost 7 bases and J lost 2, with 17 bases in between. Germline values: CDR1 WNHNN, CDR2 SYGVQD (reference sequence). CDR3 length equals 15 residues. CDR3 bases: TGCGCCAGCATCAACCGTCAGGGCCTTAACACTGAAGCTTTCTTT. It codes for CASINRQGLNTEAFF.

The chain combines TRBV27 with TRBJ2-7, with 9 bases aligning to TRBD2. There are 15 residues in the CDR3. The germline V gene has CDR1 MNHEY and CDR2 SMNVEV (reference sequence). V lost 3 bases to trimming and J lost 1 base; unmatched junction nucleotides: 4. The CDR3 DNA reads TGTGCCAGCAGTTTTAGGGCGGGGGGGTCCTACGAGCAGTACTTC. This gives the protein CASSFRAGGSYEQYF.

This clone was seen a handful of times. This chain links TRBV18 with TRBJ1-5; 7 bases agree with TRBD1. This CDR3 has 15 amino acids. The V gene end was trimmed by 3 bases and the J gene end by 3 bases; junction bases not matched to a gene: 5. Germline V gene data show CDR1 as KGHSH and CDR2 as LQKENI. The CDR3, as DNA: TGTGCCAGCTCACCGCAGACAGGGATCAATCAGCCCCAGCATTTT. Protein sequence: CASSPQTGINQPQHF.

This CDR3 reads CASSYSGLDQFF. The DNA of the CDR3 is TGTGCCAGCAGTTATAGCGGTCTGGATCAGTTCTTC. V is TRBV2 and J is TRBJ2-1; TRBD2 might be the D (6 bases). The V and J ends lost 5 bases and 13 bases respectively, with 15 bases between them. This CDR3 is built from 12 residues. Germline CDR1 SNHLY, CDR2 FYNNEI.

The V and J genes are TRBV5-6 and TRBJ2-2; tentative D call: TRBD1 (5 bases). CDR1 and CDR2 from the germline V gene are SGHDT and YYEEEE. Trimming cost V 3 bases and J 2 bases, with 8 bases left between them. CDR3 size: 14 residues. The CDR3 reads CASSWGQNTGELFF. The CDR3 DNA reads TGTGCCAGCAGCTGGGGCCAAAACACCGGGGAGCTGTTTTTT. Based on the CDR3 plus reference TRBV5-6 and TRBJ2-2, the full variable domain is DAGVTQSPTHLIKTRGQQVTLRCSPKSGHDTVSWYQQALGQGPQFIFQYYEEEERQRGNFPDRFSGHQFPNYSSELNVNALLLGDSALYLCASSWGQNTGELFFGEGSRLTVL.

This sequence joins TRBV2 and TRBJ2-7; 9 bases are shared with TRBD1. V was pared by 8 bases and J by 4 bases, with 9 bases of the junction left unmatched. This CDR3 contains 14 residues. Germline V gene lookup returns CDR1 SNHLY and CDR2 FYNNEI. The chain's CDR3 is CASPGGTGLYEQYF. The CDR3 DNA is TGTGCCAGCCCAGGGGGGACAGGGTTATACGAGCAGTACTTC.

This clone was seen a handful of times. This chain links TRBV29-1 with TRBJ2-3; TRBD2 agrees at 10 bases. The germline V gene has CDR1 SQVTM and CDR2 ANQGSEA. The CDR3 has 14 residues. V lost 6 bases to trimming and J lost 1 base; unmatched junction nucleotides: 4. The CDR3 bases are TGCAGCGTGGTAACTAGCGGGGGCACAGATACGCAGTATTTT. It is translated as CSVVTSGGTDTQYF.

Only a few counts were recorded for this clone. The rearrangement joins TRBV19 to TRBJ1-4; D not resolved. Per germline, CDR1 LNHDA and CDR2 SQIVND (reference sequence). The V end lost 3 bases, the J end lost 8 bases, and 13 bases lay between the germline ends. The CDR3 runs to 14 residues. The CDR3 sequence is CASSMGMNYEKLFF. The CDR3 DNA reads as TGTGCCAGTAGTATGGGGATGAACTACGAAAAACTGTTTTTT.

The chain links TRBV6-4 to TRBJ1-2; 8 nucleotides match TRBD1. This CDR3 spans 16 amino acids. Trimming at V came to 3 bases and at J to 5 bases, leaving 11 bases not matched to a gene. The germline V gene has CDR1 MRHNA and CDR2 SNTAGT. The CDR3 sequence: CASSERQGKSRYGYTF. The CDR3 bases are TGTGCCAGCAGTGAAAGACAGGGGAAATCGAGGTATGGCTACACCTTC.